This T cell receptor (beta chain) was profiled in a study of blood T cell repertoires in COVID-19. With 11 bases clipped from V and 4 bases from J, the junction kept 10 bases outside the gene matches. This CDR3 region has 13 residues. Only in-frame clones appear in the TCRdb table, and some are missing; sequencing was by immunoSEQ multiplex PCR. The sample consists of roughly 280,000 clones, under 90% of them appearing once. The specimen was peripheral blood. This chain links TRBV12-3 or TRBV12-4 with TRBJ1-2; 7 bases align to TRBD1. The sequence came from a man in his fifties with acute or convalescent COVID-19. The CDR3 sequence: CAASRGFGYGYTF. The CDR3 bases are TGTGCCGCGAGCAGGGGGTTCGGCTATGGCTACACCTTC.